A selection of T cell receptor beta chains follows, all from one sample in a study of vaccination and CD4 T cells after COVID-19. These receptors have no known antigen. TCRdb ran MiXCR on the PCR reads and lists one entry per CDR3 protein. The sample consists of around 20,000 distinct CDR3 sequences, under 60% of them appearing once. The sequences come from CD4+ T cells from blood, cultured in vitro, collected after SARS-CoV-2 vaccination. The origin of the receptors is a human donor who had recovered from COVID-19. The CDR3 runs from the conserved cysteine through the conserved F or W. D genes are given only for firm matches. A row's size may be missing; if present it is once, few, many or a size class.

d_call	clone_size	v_call	j_call	cdr3_aa	cdr3_nt
-	-	TRBV11-3	TRBJ1-1	CASSLGQANTEAFF	TGTGCCAGCAGCTTAGGGCAAGCGAACACTGAAGCTTTCTTT
-	-	TRBV19	TRBJ2-7	CLGDLTSYEQYF	TGTTTGGGGGATCTCACCTCCTACGAGCAGTACTTC
-	-	TRBV6-2/TRBV6-3	TRBJ2-2	CASSPDSWDTGELFF	TGTGCCAGCAGTCCGGACAGTTGGGACACCGGGGAGCTGTTTTTT
-	-	TRBV20-1	TRBJ2-1	CSARGPADYNEQFF	TGCAGTGCTAGAGGCCCTGCCGACTACAATGAGCAGTTCTTC
TRBD1	-	TRBV6-1	TRBJ2-7	CASSILDRGGSYEQYF	TGTGCCAGCAGTATACTGGACAGGGGAGGCTCCTACGAGCAGTACTTC
-	few	TRBV20-1	TRBJ1-1	CSARWGGYTEAFF	TGCAGTGCTAGATGGGGGGGGTACACTGAAGCTTTCTTT
TRBD2	-	TRBV20-1	TRBJ2-5	CSARGSGGAGETQYF	TGCAGTGCTAGAGGTAGCGGGGGCGCCGGAGAGACCCAGTACTTC
-	-	TRBV20-1	TRBJ1-5	CSASDRNQPQHF	TGCAGTGCCTCCGATCGAAATCAGCCCCAGCATTTT
TRBD1	-	TRBV12-3/TRBV12-4	TRBJ1-2	CASRAGGANYGYTF	TGTGCCAGCAGGGCAGGGGGAGCTAACTATGGCTACACCTTC
TRBD2	-	TRBV12-3/TRBV12-4	TRBJ2-5	CASTPRLAGGQETQYF	TGTGCCAGCACCCCGAGACTAGCGGGGGGACAAGAGACCCAGTACTTC
TRBD1	-	TRBV20-1	TRBJ1-6	CSARSPRGQGGSPLHF	TGCAGTGCTAGATCCCCCCGAGGACAGGGAGGATCTCCCCTCCACTTT
-	few	TRBV15	TRBJ2-7	CATSRDLVGGPWEQYF	TGTGCCACCAGCAGAGACCTTGTTGGGGGGCCATGGGAGCAGTACTTC
TRBD1	few	TRBV7-6	TRBJ1-2	CASSRTTGGHYGYTF	TGTGCCAGCAGTCGGACGACAGGGGGTCACTATGGCTACACCTTC
TRBD1	-	TRBV18	TRBJ1-1	CASSRGTALNTEAFF	TGTGCCAGCTCACGGGGGACAGCCTTGAACACTGAAGCTTTCTTT
TRBD2	-	TRBV7-9	TRBJ2-5	CASSLKGLAVRETQYF	TGTGCCAGCAGCTTAAAGGGACTAGCCGTAAGGGAGACCCAGTACTTC
TRBD1	-	TRBV11-3	TRBJ2-7	CASRGQGAVGEQYF	TGTGCCAGCAGAGGACAGGGGGCGGTTGGCGAGCAGTACTTC
-	-	TRBV15	TRBJ2-1	CATSSREQGKQFF	TGTGCCACCAGCTCCCGTGAACAGGGAAAGCAGTTCTTC
TRBD2	few	TRBV7-2	TRBJ2-7	CASSLAPSGGLPKPYEQYF	TGTGCCAGCAGCTTAGCGCCTAGCGGGGGCCTACCAAAACCCTACGAGCAGTACTTC
-	few	TRBV2	TRBJ1-6	CASSERGYNSPLHF	TGTGCCAGCAGTGAGCGGGGATATAATTCACCCCTCCACTTT
-	-	TRBV28	TRBJ2-7	CASSSGNRPYEQYF	TGTGCCAGCAGTTCCGGCAACCGCCCCTACGAGCAGTACTTC
TRBD1	-	TRBV11-3	TRBJ1-1	CASSLVFRDRAKGPEAFF	TGTGCCAGCAGCTTAGTATTCCGGGACAGGGCTAAAGGACCTGAAGCTTTCTTT
TRBD2	-	TRBV20-1	TRBJ2-7	CSARDFEAGPPYGQYF	TGCAGTGCTAGAGATTTTGAAGCGGGACCCCCCTACGGGCAGTACTTC
-	-	TRBV19	TRBJ1-1	CASSLTEPNTEAFF	TGTGCCAGTAGCTTAACCGAGCCGAACACTGAAGCTTTCTTT
-	few	TRBV10-1	TRBJ1-2	CASSESIGSITGYTF	TGCGCCAGCAGTGAGTCGATAGGCAGCATTACGGGCTACACCTTC
-	-	TRBV3-1	TRBJ2-7	CASSPRGGEQYF	TGTGCCAGCAGCCCCCGTGGCGGGGAGCAGTACTTC
-	-	TRBV7-9	TRBJ1-2	CASSLGDKGGYTF	TGTGCCAGCAGCTTAGGAGACAAGGGGGGCTACACCTTC
-	-	TRBV18	TRBJ1-1	CASSPGAHTEAFF	TGTGCCAGCTCACCCGGGGCGCACACTGAAGCTTTCTTT
-	once	TRBV20-1	TRBJ1-3	CSAREIVGQLGNTIYF	TGCAGTGCTAGAGAGATCGTAGGACAGCTAGGAAACACCATATATTTT